The 18 T cell receptor beta chains below come from one sample, sequenced in a study of T cell repertoires in cytomegalovirus infection. TCRdb passed the reads through MiXCR, listing each CDR3 protein once. The data hold about a million distinct CDR3 sequences, with under 40% observed a single time. The antigens these receptors bind are not known. This material consisted of cultured CD8+ T cells from PBMCs, taken from culture after CMV antigen stimulation. The receptors stem from a human donor in good health (CMV status not recorded). Some clones in this sample may be carry-over from other donors' samples.

J is TRBJ2-5 and V is TRBV5-5, with D unresolved. The V gene's germline CDR1 is SGHKS and CDR2 YYEKEE (reference sequence). Trimming removed 0 bases at V and 2 bases at J, with 8 bases between. The CDR3 totals 14 residues. CDR3 amino acids: CASSLAAAQETQYF. CDR3 sequence (DNA): TGTGCCAGCAGCTTGGCGGCCGCTCAAGAGACCCAGTACTTC.

The rearrangement links TRBV9 to TRBJ1-2; D is unresolved. CDR1 is SGDLS, CDR2 YYNGEE, per germline. The CDR3 loop spans 12 amino acids. Trimming took off 4 bases at V and 4 bases at J, with 8 bases between the two ends. The CDR3 reads CASSTAAYGYTF. Written as DNA, the CDR3 is TGTGCCAGCAGCACCGCGGCCTATGGCTACACCTTC.

This clonotype has only a few counts. The CDR3 DNA reads as TGTGCCAGCTATGGGACTAGCGGGGGGTGGACCGGGGAGCTGTTTTTT. It yields the protein CASYGTSGGWTGELFF. The chain carries TRBV2 and TRBJ2-2; 15 bases line up with TRBD2. Germline CDR1 reads SNHLY; CDR2 reads FYNNEI. The CDR3 totals 16 residues. Trimming took 8 bases from V and 5 from J; bases not matched to a gene: 6.

The V gene is TRBV19, the J gene TRBJ1-2; D is unresolved. The CDR3 length is 12 residues. Looked up from germline, CDR1 is LNHDA and CDR2 is SQIVND (reference sequence). With 6 bases removed from V and 4 bases from J, the gap between germline ends came to 9 bases. Here the CDR3 DNA reads TGTGCCAGTAGGACCCGAGGCTATGGCTACACCTTC. Translating it yields CASRTRGYGYTF.

In its sample, this clonotype was seen a few times. This chain joins TRBV4-1 and TRBJ2-1; TRBD2 agrees at 9 bases. The CDR3 is 16 residues long. With V trimmed by 6 bases and J by 6 bases, 12 bases remained unmatched. Germline V gene data show CDR1 as MGHRA and CDR2 as YSYEKL. This chain's CDR3 is CASSLLGSGGSNEQFF. The CDR3 region has the DNA TGCGCCAGCAGTCTGCTGGGCAGCGGGGGGTCCAATGAGCAGTTCTTC.

This clonotype was observed a handful of times. The chain is built from TRBV6-5 and TRBJ2-3; 8 nucleotides agree with TRBD2. Trimming removed 7 bases from V and 2 bases from J; junction bases left unmatched: 5. Germline V gives CDR1 MNHEY, CDR2 SVGAGI. The CDR3 loop spans 14 amino acids. CDR3 sequence reads: CASTPTSVTDTQYF. For the CDR3, the DNA is TGTGCCAGCACCCCGACTAGCGTCACAGATACGCAGTATTTT.

This clonotype was seen repeatedly, ten times or more. The genes are TRBV7-9 and TRBJ2-3, with 10 nucleotides matching TRBD1. Germline CDR1 is SEHNR and CDR2 is FQNEAQ (reference sequence). The CDR3 consists of 16 residues. After removal of 5 bases from V and 3 bases from J, the junction contained 8 bases not matched to a gene. The CDR3 protein is CASSTGQGKRTDTQYF. CDR3 sequence (DNA): TGTGCCAGCAGCACGGGACAGGGGAAGAGAACAGATACGCAGTATTTT. The full variable domain, with the rest looked up from reference TRBV7-9 and TRBJ2-3, is DTGVSQNPRHKITKRGQNVTFRCDPISEHNRLYWYRQTLGQGPEFLTYFQNEAQLEKSRLLSDRFSAERPKGSFSTLEIQRTEQGDSAMYLCASSTGQGKRTDTQYFGPGTRLTVL.

The chain carries TRBV6-5 and TRBJ1-1; 8 nucleotides match TRBD1. Trimming took 10 bases from V and 1 from J; bases not matched to a gene: 5. The CDR3 consists of 13 residues. Germline V gene data show CDR1 as MNHEY and CDR2 as SVGAGI. DNA for the CDR3: TGTGCCACGCAGGGGGCGGAGAACACTGAAGCTTTCTTT. This gives the protein CATQGAENTEAFF.

This clonotype was detected many times. The chain links TRBV5-6 to TRBJ2-1; no definite D call. CDR3 length equals 12 residues. Trimming removed 0 bases at V and 6 bases at J, with 4 bases between. Germline V gives CDR1 SGHDT, CDR2 YYEEEE. The CDR3 sequence: CASSLVLNEQFF. The CDR3 bases are TGTGCCAGCAGCTTGGTCCTCAATGAGCAGTTCTTC.

The chain carries TRBV12-3 or TRBV12-4 and TRBJ2-1, with D tentatively TRBD1 (6 bases). Trimming removed 4 bases at V and 9 bases at J, with 19 bases between. CDR3 length: 15 residues. The CDR3 sequence: CASSYIGQGRGEQFF. The DNA of the CDR3 is TGTGCCAGCAGTTATATTGGTCAGGGGAGAGGTGAGCAGTTCTTC.

V usage is TRBV6-2 or TRBV6-3 and J usage is TRBJ2-3; D might be TRBD2 (6 bases). Germline V gene sequence: CDR1 MNHEY, CDR2 SVGEGT. There are 13 residues in the CDR3. V lost 5 bases to trimming and J lost 6 bases, with 12 bases between them. CDR3 sequence reads: CASSTPAGDTQYF. CDR3 sequence (DNA): TGTGCCAGCAGTACTCCGGCGGGGGATACGCAGTATTTT.

This clonotype has only a few counts. The chain couples TRBV6-2 or TRBV6-3 to TRBJ1-1; D gene uncertain. CDR1 is MNHEY, CDR2 SVGEGT, per germline. The CDR3 contains 14 residues. Trimming cost V 2 bases and J 3 bases, with 10 bases left between them. This CDR3 is CASSYAGEYTEAFF. The CDR3 bases are TGTGCCAGCAGTTACGCCGGGGAATACACTGAAGCTTTCTTT.

The chain is built from TRBV12-3 or TRBV12-4 and TRBJ1-5; D uncertain. V lost 6 bases and J lost 7, with 10 bases in between. This CDR3 region has 12 residues. CDR3 sequence (DNA): TGTGCCAGCAGCCCTAACAGCCAGCCCCAGCATTTT. As protein: CASSPNSQPQHF.

This clonotype was found many times. This chain links TRBV7-9 with TRBJ2-3; D may be TRBD2 (6 bases). Germline lookup yields CDR1 SEHNR and CDR2 FQNEAQ (reference sequence). V lost 0 bases, J lost 3 bases, and 16 bases lay in between. The CDR3 totals 17 residues. CDR3 loop: CASSLAAGIGRTDTQYF. The CDR3 region has the DNA TGTGCCAGCAGCTTAGCGGCGGGGATAGGTCGAACAGATACGCAGTATTTT. The complete variable domain, with remaining parts taken from reference TRBV7-9 and TRBJ2-3, reads DTGVSQNPRHKITKRGQNVTFRCDPISEHNRLYWYRQTLGQGPEFLTYFQNEAQLEKSRLLSDRFSAERPKGSFSTLEIQRTEQGDSAMYLCASSLAAGIGRTDTQYFGPGTRLTVL.

This clonotype appeared many times. This chain connects TRBV12-3 or TRBV12-4 to TRBJ2-5; D possibly matches TRBD1 or TRBD2 (5 bases each). This CDR3 contains 14 residues. Trimming removed 4 bases at V and 0 bases at J, with 9 bases between. CDR3 residues: CASSSREYQETQYF. Here the CDR3 DNA reads TGTGCCAGCAGTTCCAGGGAGTACCAAGAGACCCAGTACTTC.

For this clonotype: A much larger clone lies one base from this, so it may be a read error. The chain couples TRBV7-8 to TRBJ2-2; D gene ambiguous. This CDR3 has 12 residues. Germline V gene data show CDR1 as SGHVS and CDR2 as FQNEAQ. The CDR3 here is CAGSWIGGELFF. CDR3 bases: TGTGCCGGCAGCTGGATTGGCGGGGAGCTGTTTTTT.

This clonotype was seen many times. The chain couples TRBV7-2 to TRBJ1-5; D uncertain. With 3 bases removed from V and 3 bases from J, the gap between germline ends came to 9 bases. The CDR3 sequence is 14 residues long. Germline V gene data show CDR1 as SGHTA and CDR2 as FQGNSA. CDR3 amino acids: CASSFAGYNQPQHF. The CDR3 DNA reads as TGTGCCAGCAGCTTCGCCGGGTACAATCAGCCCCAGCATTTT.

Notes on this clonotype: A much larger clone differs by one base, so this may be a read error. The chain uses TRBV7-4 and TRBJ2-3; D gene unclear. The length of the CDR3 is 17 residues. Trimming stripped 4 bases from V and 2 bases from J, with 19 bases between. Per the germline V gene, CDR1 is SGHVT and CDR2 is SQSDAQ. CDR3 nucleotide sequence: TGTGCCAGCAGCTCTACTCCCGAACTCTGGGTCACAGATACGCAGTATTTT. It codes for CASSSTPELWVTDTQYF.